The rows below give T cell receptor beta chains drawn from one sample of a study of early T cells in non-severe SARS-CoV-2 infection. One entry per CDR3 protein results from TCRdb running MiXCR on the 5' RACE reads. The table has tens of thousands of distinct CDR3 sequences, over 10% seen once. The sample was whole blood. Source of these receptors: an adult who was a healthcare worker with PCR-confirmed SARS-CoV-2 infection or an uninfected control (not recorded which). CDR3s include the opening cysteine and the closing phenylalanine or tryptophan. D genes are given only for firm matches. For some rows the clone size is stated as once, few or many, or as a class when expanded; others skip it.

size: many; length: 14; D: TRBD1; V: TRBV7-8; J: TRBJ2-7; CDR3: CASSLAGQGYEQYF; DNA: TGTGCCAGCAGCTTAGCCGGACAGGGGTACGAGCAGTACTTC
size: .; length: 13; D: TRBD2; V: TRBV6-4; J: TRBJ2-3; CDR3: CASSGLADNTQYF; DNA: TGTGCCAGCAGTGGACTAGCGGATAATACGCAGTATTTT
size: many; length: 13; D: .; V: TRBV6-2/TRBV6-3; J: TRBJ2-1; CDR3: CASIGTPDYEQFF; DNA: TGTGCCAGCATAGGGACCCCCGACTATGAGCAGTTCTTC
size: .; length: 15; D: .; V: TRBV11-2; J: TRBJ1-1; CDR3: CASSLTGNVVAEAFF; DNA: TGTGCCAGCAGCTTGACGGGGAACGTGGTGGCTGAAGCTTTCTTT
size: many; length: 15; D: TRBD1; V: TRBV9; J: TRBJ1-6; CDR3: CASSPGQGSNSPLHF; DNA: TGTGCCAGCAGCCCAGGACAGGGTAGTAATTCACCCCTCCACTTT
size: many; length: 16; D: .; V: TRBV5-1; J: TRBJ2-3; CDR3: CASSLVAGYGADTQYF; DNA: TGCGCCAGCAGCTTGGTAGCCGGGTATGGTGCAGATACGCAGTATTTT
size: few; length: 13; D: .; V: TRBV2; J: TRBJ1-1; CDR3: CARWDSRSTEAFF; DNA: TGTGCCAGATGGGACTCCCGAAGCACTGAAGCTTTCTTT
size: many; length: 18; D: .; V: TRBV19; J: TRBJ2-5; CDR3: CASSPGRSGRGHQETQYF; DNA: TGTGCCAGTAGCCCTGGTCGGTCTGGGAGGGGGCACCAAGAGACCCAGTACTTC
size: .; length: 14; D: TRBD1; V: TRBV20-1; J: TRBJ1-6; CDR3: CSASPDREDSPLHF; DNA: TGCAGTGCTAGCCCGGACAGGGAAGATTCACCCCTCCACTTT
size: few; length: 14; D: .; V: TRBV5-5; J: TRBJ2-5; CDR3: CASSPYPGHETQYF; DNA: TGTGCCAGCAGCCCTTATCCGGGGCATGAGACCCAGTACTTC
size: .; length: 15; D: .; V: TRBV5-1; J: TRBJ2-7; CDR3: CASSLGPEQSYEQYF; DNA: TGCGCCAGCAGCTTGGGCCCGGAACAGTCCTACGAGCAGTACTTC
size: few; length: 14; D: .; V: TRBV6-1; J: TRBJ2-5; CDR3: CASSETSLQETQYF; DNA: TGTGCCAGCAGTGAAACGTCCCTCCAAGAGACCCAGTACTTC
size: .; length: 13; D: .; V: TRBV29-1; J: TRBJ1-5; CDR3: CSVEDGPAQPQHF; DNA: TGCAGCGTTGAAGATGGCCCCGCTCAGCCCCAGCATTTT
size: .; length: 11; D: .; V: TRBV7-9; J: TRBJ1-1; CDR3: CASSLTLEAFF; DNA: TGTGCCAGCAGCCTCACACTTGAAGCTTTCTTT
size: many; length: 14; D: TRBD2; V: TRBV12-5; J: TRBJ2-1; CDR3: CATGGVSSYNEQFF; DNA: TGTGCTACCGGGGGGGTTTCCTCCTACAATGAGCAGTTCTTC
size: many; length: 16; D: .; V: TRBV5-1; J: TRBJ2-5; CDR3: CASSHGTTGHQETQYF; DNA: TGCGCCAGCAGCCACGGGACGACAGGACATCAAGAGACCCAGTACTTC
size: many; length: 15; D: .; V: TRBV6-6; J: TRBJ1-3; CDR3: CASSSATGAGNTIYF; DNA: TGTGCCAGCAGTTCGGCTACGGGGGCCGGAAACACCATATATTTT
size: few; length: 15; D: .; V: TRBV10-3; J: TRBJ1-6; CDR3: CAITDNPGYNSPLHF; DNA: TGTGCCATCACTGACAACCCGGGGTATAATTCACCCCTCCACTTT
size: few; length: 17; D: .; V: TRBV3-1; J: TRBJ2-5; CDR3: CASSAPRAAPDQETQYF; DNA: TGTGCCAGCAGCGCCCCCCGGGCCGCTCCGGATCAAGAGACCCAGTACTTC
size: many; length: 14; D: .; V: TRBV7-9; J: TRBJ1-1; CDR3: CASSLVMGDPEAFF; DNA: TGTGCCAGCAGCTTAGTAATGGGAGACCCTGAAGCTTTCTTT
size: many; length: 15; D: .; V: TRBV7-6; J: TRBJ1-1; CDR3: CASSLALGAATEAFF; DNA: TGTGCCAGCAGCTTAGCGCTGGGGGCTGCGACTGAAGCTTTCTTT
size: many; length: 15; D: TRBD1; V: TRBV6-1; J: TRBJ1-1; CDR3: CASSVAGGSNTEAFF; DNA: TGTGCCAGCAGTGTTGCAGGGGGCTCGAACACTGAAGCTTTCTTT
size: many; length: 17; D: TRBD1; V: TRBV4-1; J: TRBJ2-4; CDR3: CASSQVNRGLAKNIQYF; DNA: TGCGCCAGCAGCCAAGTAAACAGGGGGCTAGCCAAAAACATTCAGTACTTC
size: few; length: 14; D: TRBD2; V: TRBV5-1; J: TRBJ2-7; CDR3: CASSIRSSGAQQYF; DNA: TGCGCCAGCAGCATCCGGTCTAGCGGGGCCCAGCAGTACTTC
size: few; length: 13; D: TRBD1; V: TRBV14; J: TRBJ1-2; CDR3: CASSRQGDYGYTF; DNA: TGTGCCAGCAGCCGACAGGGGGACTATGGCTACACCTTC
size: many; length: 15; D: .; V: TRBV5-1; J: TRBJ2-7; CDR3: CASSSGTAVSYEQYF; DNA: TGCGCCAGCAGCTCAGGGACCGCTGTCTCCTACGAGCAGTACTTC
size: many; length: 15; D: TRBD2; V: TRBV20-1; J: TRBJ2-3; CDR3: CSARTSGESTDTQYF; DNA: TGCAGTGCTAGAACTAGCGGGGAGAGCACAGATACGCAGTATTTT
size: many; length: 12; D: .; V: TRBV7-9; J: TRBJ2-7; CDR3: CASTVGVYEQYF; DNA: TGTGCCAGCACTGTGGGCGTCTACGAGCAGTACTTC
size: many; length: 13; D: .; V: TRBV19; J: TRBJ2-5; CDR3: CASSMKGDETQYF; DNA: TGTGCCAGTAGTATGAAGGGGGACGAGACCCAGTACTTC
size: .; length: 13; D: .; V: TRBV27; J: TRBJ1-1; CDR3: CASSLILNTEAFF; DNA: TGTGCCAGCAGTTTAATACTGAACACTGAAGCTTTCTTT
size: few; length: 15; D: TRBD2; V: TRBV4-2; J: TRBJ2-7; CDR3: CASSQELAGPYEQYF; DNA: TGTGCCAGCAGCCAAGAACTAGCGGGGCCCTACGAGCAGTACTTC
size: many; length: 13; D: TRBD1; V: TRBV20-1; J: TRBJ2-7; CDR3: CSASWTGDYEQYF; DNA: TGCAGTGCGTCCTGGACAGGGGACTACGAGCAGTACTTC
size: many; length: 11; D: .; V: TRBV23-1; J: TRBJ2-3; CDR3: CASVPTDTQYF; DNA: TGCGCCAGCGTCCCAACAGATACGCAGTATTTT
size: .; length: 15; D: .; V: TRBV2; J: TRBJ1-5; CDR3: CASSERGDSNQPQHF; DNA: TGTGCCAGCAGTGAACGGGGGGATAGCAATCAGCCCCAGCATTTT
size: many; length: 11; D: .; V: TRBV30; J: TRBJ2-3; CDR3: CASTGFDTQYF; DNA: TGTGCCTCCACAGGGTTCGATACGCAGTATTTT
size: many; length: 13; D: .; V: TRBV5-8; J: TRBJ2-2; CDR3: CASSLDPAGELFF; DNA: TGTGCCAGCAGCTTGGACCCCGCCGGGGAGCTGTTTTTT
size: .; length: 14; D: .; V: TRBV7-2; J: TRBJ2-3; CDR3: CATMRRGAQDTQYF; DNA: TGTGCCACCATGAGGAGGGGGGCCCAGGATACGCAGTATTTT
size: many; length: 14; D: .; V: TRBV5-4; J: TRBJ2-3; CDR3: CASSLVPARDTQYF; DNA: TGTGCCAGCAGCTTGGTCCCAGCGCGGGATACGCAGTATTTT
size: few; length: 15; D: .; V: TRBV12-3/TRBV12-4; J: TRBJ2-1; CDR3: CASSYPLASYNEQFF; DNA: TGTGCCAGCAGTTACCCCCTAGCCTCCTACAATGAGCAGTTCTTC
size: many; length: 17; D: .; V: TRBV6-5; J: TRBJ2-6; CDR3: CASSSQSLGSGANVLTF; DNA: TGTGCCAGCAGTTCTCAATCTCTCGGCTCTGGGGCCAACGTCCTGACTTTC
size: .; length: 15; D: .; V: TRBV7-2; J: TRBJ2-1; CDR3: CASTLWESSYNEQFF; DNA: TGTGCCAGCACCCTGTGGGAGAGCTCCTACAATGAGCAGTTCTTC